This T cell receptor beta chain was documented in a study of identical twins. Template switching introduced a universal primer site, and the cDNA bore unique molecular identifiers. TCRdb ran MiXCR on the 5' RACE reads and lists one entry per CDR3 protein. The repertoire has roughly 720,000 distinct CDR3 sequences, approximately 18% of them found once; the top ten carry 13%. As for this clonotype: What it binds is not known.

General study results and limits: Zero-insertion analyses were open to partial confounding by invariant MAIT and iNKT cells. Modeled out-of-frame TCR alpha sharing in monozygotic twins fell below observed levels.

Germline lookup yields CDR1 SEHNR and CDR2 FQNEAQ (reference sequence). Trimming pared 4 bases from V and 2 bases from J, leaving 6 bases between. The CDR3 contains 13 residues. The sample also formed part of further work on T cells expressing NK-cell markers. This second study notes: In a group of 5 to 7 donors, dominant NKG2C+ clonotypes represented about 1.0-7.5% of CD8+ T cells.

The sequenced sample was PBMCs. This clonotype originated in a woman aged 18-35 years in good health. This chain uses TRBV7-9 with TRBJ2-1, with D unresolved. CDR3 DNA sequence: TGTGCCAGCAGCTGGGCTACCTACAATGAGCAGTTCTTC. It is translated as CASSWATYNEQFF.